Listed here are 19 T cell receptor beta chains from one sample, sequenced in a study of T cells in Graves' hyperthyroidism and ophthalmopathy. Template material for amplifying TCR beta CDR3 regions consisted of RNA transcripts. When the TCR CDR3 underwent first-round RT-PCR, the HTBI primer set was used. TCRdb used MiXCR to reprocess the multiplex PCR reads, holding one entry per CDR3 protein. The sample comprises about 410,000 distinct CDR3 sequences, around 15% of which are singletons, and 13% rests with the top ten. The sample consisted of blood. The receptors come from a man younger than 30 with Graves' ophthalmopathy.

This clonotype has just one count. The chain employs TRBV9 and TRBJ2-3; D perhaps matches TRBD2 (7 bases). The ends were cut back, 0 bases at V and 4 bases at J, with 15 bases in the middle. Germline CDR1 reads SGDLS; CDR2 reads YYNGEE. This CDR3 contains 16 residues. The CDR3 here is CASSVESGEGADTQYF. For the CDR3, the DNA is TGTGCCAGCAGCGTAGAGAGCGGGGAGGGGGCAGATACGCAGTATTTT.

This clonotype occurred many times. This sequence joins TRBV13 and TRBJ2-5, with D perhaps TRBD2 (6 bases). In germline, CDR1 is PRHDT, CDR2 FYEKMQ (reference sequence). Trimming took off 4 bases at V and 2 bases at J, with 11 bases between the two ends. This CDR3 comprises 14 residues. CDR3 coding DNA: TGTGCCAGCAGCTCCTTCCGGGAGCAAGAGACCCAGTACTTC. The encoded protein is CASSSFREQETQYF.

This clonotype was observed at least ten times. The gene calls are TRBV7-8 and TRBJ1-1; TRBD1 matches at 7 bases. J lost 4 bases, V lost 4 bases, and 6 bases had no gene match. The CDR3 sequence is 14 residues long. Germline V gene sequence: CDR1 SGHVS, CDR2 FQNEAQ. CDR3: CASSWPGQPTEAFF. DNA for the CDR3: TGTGCCAGCAGCTGGCCGGGACAGCCCACTGAAGCTTTCTTT.

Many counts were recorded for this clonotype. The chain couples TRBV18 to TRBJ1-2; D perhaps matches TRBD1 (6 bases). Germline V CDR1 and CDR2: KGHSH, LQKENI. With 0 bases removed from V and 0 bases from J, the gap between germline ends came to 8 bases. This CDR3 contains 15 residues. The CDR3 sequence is CASSPPGASNYGYTF. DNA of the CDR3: TGTGCCAGCTCACCACCGGGGGCGTCTAACTATGGCTACACCTTC. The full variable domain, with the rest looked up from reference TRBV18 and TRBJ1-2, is NAGVMQNPRHLVRRRGQEARLRCSPMKGHSHVYWYRQLPEEGLKFMVYLQKENIIDESGMPKERFSAEFPKEGPSILRIQQVVRGDSAAYFCASSPPGASNYGYTFGSGTRLTVV.

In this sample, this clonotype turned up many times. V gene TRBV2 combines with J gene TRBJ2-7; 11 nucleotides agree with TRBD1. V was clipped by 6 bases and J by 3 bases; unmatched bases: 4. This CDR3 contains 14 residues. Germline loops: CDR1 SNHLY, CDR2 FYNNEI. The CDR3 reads CASRGTGGGYEQYF. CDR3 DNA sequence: TGTGCCAGCAGGGGGACAGGGGGAGGCTACGAGCAGTACTTC.

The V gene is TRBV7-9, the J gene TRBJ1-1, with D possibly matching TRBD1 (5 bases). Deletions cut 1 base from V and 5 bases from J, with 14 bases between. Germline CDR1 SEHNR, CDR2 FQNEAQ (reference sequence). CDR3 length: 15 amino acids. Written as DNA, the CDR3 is TGTGCCAGCAGCTTAGAAGCAGGGAGTTGGACTGAAGCTTTCTTT. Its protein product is CASSLEAGSWTEAFF.

The CDR3 here is CASRDRREETQYF. CDR3 nucleotide sequence: TGTGCCAGCAGGGACCGACGGGAAGAGACCCAGTACTTC. The chain recombines TRBV12-3 or TRBV12-4 with TRBJ2-5, with D unresolved. CDR3 length: 13 amino acids. Between the trimmed V and J ends, which lost 6 bases and 3 bases, there was a span of 11 bases.

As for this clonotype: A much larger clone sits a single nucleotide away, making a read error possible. CDR3: CASSYNSGGYNEQFF. The CDR3 nucleotides are TGTGCCAGCAGTTACAATAGCGGGGGCTACAATGAGCAGTTCTTC. The rearrangement links TRBV6-9 to TRBJ2-1; 9 bases line up with TRBD2. The V segment lost 3 bases and the J segment 3 bases; nucleotides outside the gene matches: 3. The CDR3 runs 15 residues. Looked up from germline, CDR1 is MNHGY and CDR2 is SVAAGI.

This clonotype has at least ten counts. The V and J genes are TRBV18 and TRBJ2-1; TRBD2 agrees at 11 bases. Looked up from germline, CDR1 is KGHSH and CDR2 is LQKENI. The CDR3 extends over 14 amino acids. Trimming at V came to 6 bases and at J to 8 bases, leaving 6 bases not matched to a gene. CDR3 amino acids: CASSGTSGGYEQFF. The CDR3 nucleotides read TGTGCCAGCTCCGGGACTAGCGGAGGCTATGAGCAGTTCTTC.

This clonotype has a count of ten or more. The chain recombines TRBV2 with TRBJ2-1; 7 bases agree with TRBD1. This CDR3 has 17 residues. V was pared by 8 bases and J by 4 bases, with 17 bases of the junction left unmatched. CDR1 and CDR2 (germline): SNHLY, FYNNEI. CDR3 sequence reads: CASLVRPQGRGYNEQFF. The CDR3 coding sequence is TGTGCCAGCTTAGTAAGGCCCCAAGGCAGGGGGTACAATGAGCAGTTCTTC.

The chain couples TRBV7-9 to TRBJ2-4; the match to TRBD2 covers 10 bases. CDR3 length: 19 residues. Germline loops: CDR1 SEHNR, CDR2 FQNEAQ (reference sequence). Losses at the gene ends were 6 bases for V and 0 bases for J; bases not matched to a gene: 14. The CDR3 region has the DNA TGTGCCAGCAGTCCAATAGCGGGAGGCCCTTATCTAGCCAAAAACATTCAGTACTTC. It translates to CASSPIAGGPYLAKNIQYF.

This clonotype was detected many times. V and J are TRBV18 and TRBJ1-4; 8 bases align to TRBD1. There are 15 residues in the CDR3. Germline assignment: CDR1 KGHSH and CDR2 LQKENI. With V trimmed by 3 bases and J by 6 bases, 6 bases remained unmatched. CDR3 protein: CASSPRDRGYEKLFF. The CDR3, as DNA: TGTGCCAGCTCACCTAGAGACAGGGGTTATGAAAAACTGTTTTTT.

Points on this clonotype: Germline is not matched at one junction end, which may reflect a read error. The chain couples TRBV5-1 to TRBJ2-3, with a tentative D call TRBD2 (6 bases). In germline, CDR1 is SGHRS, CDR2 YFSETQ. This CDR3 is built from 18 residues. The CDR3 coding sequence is TGCGCCAGCAGCTTGGACCCCACCGGGACTGCTAACACAAATACGCAGTATTTT. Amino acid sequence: CASSLDPTGTANTNTQYF.

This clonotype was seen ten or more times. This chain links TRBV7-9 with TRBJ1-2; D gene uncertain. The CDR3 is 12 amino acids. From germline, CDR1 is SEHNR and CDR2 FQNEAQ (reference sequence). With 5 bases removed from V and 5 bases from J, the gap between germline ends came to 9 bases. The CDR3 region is CASSMEDYGYTF. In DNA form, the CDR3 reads TGTGCCAGCAGCATGGAGGATTATGGCTACACCTTC.

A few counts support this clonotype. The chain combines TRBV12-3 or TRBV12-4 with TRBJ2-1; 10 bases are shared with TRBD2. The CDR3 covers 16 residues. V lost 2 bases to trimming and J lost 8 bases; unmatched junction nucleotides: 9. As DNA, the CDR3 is TGTGCCAGCAGTTTAAGGGCCAGCGGGGGGGCATATGAGCAGTTCTTC. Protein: CASSLRASGGAYEQFF.

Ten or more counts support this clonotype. The CDR3 sequence: CASRTETGAETQYF. The CDR3 DNA reads as TGTGCCAGCAGAACGGAGACAGGGGCAGAGACCCAGTACTTC. V gene TRBV6-2 or TRBV6-3 combines with J gene TRBJ2-5; 8 bases agree with TRBD1. V shed 6 bases, J shed 4 bases, and the junction held 7 bases outside the gene matches. Per germline, CDR1 MNHEY and CDR2 SVGEGT. CDR3 length: 14 amino acids.

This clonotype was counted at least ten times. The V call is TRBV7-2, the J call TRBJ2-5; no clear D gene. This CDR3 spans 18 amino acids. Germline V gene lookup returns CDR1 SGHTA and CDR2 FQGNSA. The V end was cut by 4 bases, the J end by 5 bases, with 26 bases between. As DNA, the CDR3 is TGTGCCAGCAGCTCTGACATGACCTACCTTATGTCCGGCGAGACCCAGTACTTC. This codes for CASSSDMTYLMSGETQYF.

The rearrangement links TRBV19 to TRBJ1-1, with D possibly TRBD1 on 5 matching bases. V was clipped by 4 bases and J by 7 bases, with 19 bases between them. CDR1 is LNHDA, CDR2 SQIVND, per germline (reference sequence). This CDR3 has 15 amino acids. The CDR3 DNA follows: TGTGCCAGTAGTACGCTCGGGACTATTCGGAGTGAAGCTTTCTTT. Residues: CASSTLGTIRSEAFF. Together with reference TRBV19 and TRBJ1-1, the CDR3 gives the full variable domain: DGGITQSPKYLFRKEGQNVTLSCEQNLNHDAMYWYRQDPGQGLRLIYYSQIVNDFQKGDIAEGYSVSREKKESFPLTVTSAQKNPTAFYLCASSTLGTIRSEAFFGQGTRLTVV.

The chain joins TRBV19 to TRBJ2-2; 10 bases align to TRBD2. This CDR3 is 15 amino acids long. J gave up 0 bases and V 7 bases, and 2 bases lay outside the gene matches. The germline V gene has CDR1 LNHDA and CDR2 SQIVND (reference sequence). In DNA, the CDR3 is TGTGCCAGTACCCTAGCGGGAGCGAACACCGGGGAGCTGTTTTTT. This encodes CASTLAGANTGELFF.